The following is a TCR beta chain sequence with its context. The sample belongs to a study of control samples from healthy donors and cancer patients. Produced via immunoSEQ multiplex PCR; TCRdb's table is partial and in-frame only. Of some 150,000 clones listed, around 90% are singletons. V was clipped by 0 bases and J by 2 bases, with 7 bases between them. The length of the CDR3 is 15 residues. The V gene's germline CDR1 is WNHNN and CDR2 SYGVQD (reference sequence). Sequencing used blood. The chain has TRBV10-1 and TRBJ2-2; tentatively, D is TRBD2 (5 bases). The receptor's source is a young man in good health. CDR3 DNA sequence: TGCGCCAGCAGTGAGTCATCGGGAAACACCGGGGAGCTGTTTTTT. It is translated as CASSESSGNTGELFF.